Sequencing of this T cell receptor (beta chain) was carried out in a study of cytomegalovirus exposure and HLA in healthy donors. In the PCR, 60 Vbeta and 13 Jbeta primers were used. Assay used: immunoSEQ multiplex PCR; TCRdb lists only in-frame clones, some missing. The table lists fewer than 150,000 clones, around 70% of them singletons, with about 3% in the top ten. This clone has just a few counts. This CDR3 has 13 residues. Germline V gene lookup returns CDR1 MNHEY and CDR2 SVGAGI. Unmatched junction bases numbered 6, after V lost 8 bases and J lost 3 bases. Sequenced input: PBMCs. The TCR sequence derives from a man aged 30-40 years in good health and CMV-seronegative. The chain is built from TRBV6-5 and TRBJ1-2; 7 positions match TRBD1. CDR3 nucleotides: TGTGCCAGCTTTTCCAGGGGGTACTATGGCTACACCTTC. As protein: CASFSRGYYGYTF.